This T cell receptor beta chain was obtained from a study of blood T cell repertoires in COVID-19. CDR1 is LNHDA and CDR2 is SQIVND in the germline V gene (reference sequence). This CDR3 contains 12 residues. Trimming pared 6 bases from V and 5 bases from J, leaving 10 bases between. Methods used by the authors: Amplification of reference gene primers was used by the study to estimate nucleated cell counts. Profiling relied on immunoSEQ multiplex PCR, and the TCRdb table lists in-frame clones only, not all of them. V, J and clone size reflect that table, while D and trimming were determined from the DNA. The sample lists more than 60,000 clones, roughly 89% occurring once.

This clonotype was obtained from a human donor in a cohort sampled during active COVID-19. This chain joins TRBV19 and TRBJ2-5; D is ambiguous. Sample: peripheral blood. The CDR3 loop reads CASRQSAETQYF. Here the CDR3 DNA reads TGTGCCAGTAGACAGTCCGCGGAGACCCAGTACTTC.